One sample yielded the 4 T cell receptor beta chains listed below, sequenced in a study of T cell repertoires in cytomegalovirus infection. The antigens for these receptors are not known. TCRdb analysed the reads with MiXCR anew, one entry per CDR3 protein. The table records nearly 70,000 distinct CDR3 sequences, about 23% of them present only once. The sequencing input was PBMCs, sequenced either directly or after in vitro stimulation (not recorded which). All receptors derive from a human donor in good health (CMV status not recorded). Some clones in this sample may be carry-over from other donors' samples.

J is TRBJ2-5 and V is TRBV28, with D possibly TRBD1 on 6 matching bases. Trimming took off 1 base at V and 5 bases at J, with 8 bases between the two ends. Germline-derived CDR1 and CDR2 are MDHEN and SYDVKM. This CDR3 contains 13 residues. The CDR3 coding sequence is TGTGCCAGCAGTTTATTGCAGGGGGAGACCCAGTACTTC. This sequence encodes CASSLLQGETQYF.

This clonotype was detected ten times or more. The chain links TRBV7-9 to TRBJ2-2; TRBD2 matches 10 bases. CDR3 length: 16 amino acids. V shed 4 bases and J 3 bases; nucleotides not matched to a gene: 5. Germline V gene sequence: CDR1 SEHNR, CDR2 FQNEAQ (reference sequence). The CDR3 nucleotides are TGTGCCAGCAGCTCACTAGCGGGAATGGACACCGGGGAGCTGTTTTTT. Protein: CASSSLAGMDTGELFF.

The table lists this clonotype with a few counts. The rearrangement uses TRBV7-3 and TRBJ2-3, with TRBD2 matching 8 bases. This CDR3 is built from 14 residues. Germline CDR1 and CDR2: SGHTA and FQGTGA. The V and J ends lost 6 bases and 2 bases, in that order; junction bases with no gene match: 4. CDR3 nucleotides: TGTGCCAGCAGACCAGCGGGAGTCACAGATACGCAGTATTTT. As protein: CASRPAGVTDTQYF.

In this sample, this clonotype turned up a few times. The chain employs TRBV7-7 and TRBJ2-7; tentative D call: TRBD1 (7 bases). V lost 5 bases to trimming and J lost 7 bases, with 21 bases between them. Germline CDR1 reads SSHAT; CDR2 reads FNYEAQ (reference sequence). The CDR3 runs to 15 residues. The CDR3 here is CASSPGTTAGGEQYF. Here the CDR3 DNA reads TGTGCCAGCAGCCCTGGCACGACGGCAGGGGGGGAGCAGTACTTC.